A single sample gave rise to the 29 T cell receptor beta chains below, sequenced in a study of blood T cell repertoires in COVID-19. Produced via immunoSEQ multiplex PCR; TCRdb's table is partial and in-frame only. Here the sample spans about 180,000 clones, around 88% being singletons. Sequencing input: peripheral blood. Every receptor here comes from a woman aged 25 to 39 with acute or convalescent COVID-19.

This chain uses TRBV28 with TRBJ2-3; a weak D match, TRBD2 (6 bases). CDR1 MDHEN and CDR2 SYDVKM come from the germline V gene. This CDR3 is built from 14 residues. V lost 11 bases and J 0 bases, leaving 15 bases between the germline ends. CDR3 sequence: CASKRASSTDTQYF. CDR3 bases: TGTGCCTCAAAGCGGGCAAGTAGCACAGATACGCAGTATTTT.

Of note for this clone: This specimen includes other DNA sequences encoding the same CDR3. V is TRBV5-1 and J is TRBJ2-1, with a tentative D call TRBD2 (6 bases). Trimming shortened V by 7 bases and J by 5 bases, and 16 bases separated the two germline ends. The CDR3 contains 14 residues. Germline CDR1 SGHRS, CDR2 YFSETQ. CDR3 amino acids: CASRPGTGDNEQFF. The CDR3 nucleotides read TGCGCCAGCCGACCCGGGACTGGAGACAATGAGCAGTTCTTC.

The chain is built from TRBV7-2 and TRBJ2-7; TRBD2 aligns across 7 bases. The V gene end was trimmed by 5 bases and the J gene end by 6 bases; junction bases not matched to a gene: 10. This CDR3 region has 14 residues. Germline assignment: CDR1 SGHTA and CDR2 FQGNSA. The CDR3 DNA reads as TGTGCCAGCAGCGCTAGCGGCGGGACGCCCGAGCAGTACTTC. It encodes CASSASGGTPEQYF.

The genes are TRBV4-2 and TRBJ2-5; the D gene is possibly TRBD1 (7 bases). V shed 0 bases and J shed 4 bases, with 12 bases lying between them. CDR3 length equals 15 residues. Germline values: CDR1 LGHNA, CDR2 YNFKEQ. The CDR3 bases are TGTGCCAGCAGCCAAGATCGACAGGGAGGAGAGACCCAGTACTTC. This codes for CASSQDRQGGETQYF.

The V gene is TRBV27, the J gene TRBJ2-1; 9 bases are a match to TRBD2. The CDR3 has 14 amino acids. Germline V lookup: CDR1 MNHEY, CDR2 SMNVEV (reference sequence). The trim removed 7 bases at V and 5 bases at J, leaving 6 bases unmatched. CDR3 protein: CASNLAGQHNEQFF. The CDR3, as DNA: TGTGCCAGCAATCTAGCGGGACAGCACAATGAGCAGTTCTTC.

V and J are TRBV7-9 and TRBJ1-4; 12 positions agree with TRBD1. J was trimmed by 9 bases and V by 4 bases; bases with no gene match: 3. Germline CDR1 and CDR2: SEHNR and FQNEAQ (reference sequence). The CDR3 sequence is 14 residues long. CDR3 residues: CASSSGQGAKKLFF. Here the CDR3 DNA reads TGTGCCAGCAGCTCGGGACAGGGGGCTAAAAAACTGTTTTTT.

The chain couples TRBV11-2 to TRBJ1-2; D is perhaps TRBD1 (5 bases). The CDR3 extends over 13 amino acids. Germline CDR1 is SGHAT and CDR2 is FQNNGV. V lost 3 bases, J lost 4 bases, and 9 bases lay in between. Here the CDR3 DNA reads TGTGCCAGCAGCTTCTCAGGGTCCTATGGCTACACCTTC. Protein: CASSFSGSYGYTF.

This clone was observed once. The chain links TRBV10-2 to TRBJ2-7; TRBD2 agrees at 8 bases. CDR3 length: 16 amino acids. V shed 0 bases, J shed 3 bases, and the junction held 7 bases outside the gene matches. Looked up from germline, CDR1 is WSHSY and CDR2 is SAAADI. The CDR3 region is CASSESIAGQHYEQYF. The CDR3 nucleotides read TGCGCCAGCAGTGAGTCAATAGCGGGGCAACACTACGAGCAGTACTTC.

The V call is TRBV10-3, the J call TRBJ2-1; D might be TRBD2 (6 bases). Deletions cut 3 bases from V and 7 bases from J, with 10 bases between. This CDR3 has 13 amino acids. Per germline, CDR1 ENHRY and CDR2 SYGVKD. The CDR3 nucleotides are TGTGCCATCAGTGATTATCGGGGGAATGAGCAGTTCTTC. This sequence encodes CAISDYRGNEQFF.

The chain recombines TRBV11-1 with TRBJ2-4; a weak D match, TRBD2 (6 bases). V lost 11 bases and J 10 bases, leaving 21 bases between the germline ends. Germline V lookup: CDR1 SGHAT, CDR2 FQDESV (reference sequence). The CDR3 consists of 13 residues. CDR3 sequence (DNA): TGTGCCGCGGGGCGTCGTCAGGGTGGAATTCAGTACTTC. Protein: CAAGRRQGGIQYF.

This clone showed up just a few times. The chain couples TRBV28 to TRBJ2-1; D call uncertain. Trimming shortened V by 6 bases and J by 9 bases, and 15 bases separated the two germline ends. The CDR3 runs 13 residues. Germline V gene lookup returns CDR1 MDHEN and CDR2 SYDVKM. CDR3 in amino acids: CASSPNLLTEQFF. The CDR3 DNA reads as TGTGCCAGCAGCCCTAACCTACTTACTGAGCAGTTCTTC.

Worth noting for this clone: An end of the junction does not agree with germline; a read error may underlie this. The V gene is TRBV12-3 or TRBV12-4, the J gene TRBJ2-7; D gene uncertain. This CDR3 has 12 amino acids. The CDR3 DNA sequence: TGTGCCAGCAGCCAGGTTTTTAACGAGCAGTGCTTC. Amino acid sequence: CASSQVFNEQCF.

V gene TRBV5-1 combines with J gene TRBJ1-5; D not resolved. The CDR3 spans 14 residues. In germline, CDR1 is SGHRS, CDR2 YFSETQ. V was pared by 4 bases and J by 4 bases, with 12 bases between. CDR3 protein: CASSPRGGNQPQHF. The CDR3 nucleotides read TGCGCCAGCAGCCCCCGGGGTGGAAATCAGCCCCAGCATTTT.

The rearrangement uses TRBV2 and TRBJ2-5; no reliable D call. The CDR3 loop spans 12 amino acids. Trimming pared 6 bases from V and 3 bases from J, leaving 8 bases between. Germline-derived CDR1 and CDR2 are SNHLY and FYNNEI. CDR3 loop: CASSGVKETQYF. CDR3 nucleotide sequence: TGTGCCAGCAGCGGAGTAAAAGAGACCCAGTACTTC.

This chain uses TRBV28 with TRBJ2-3, with TRBD2 identical over 8 bases. Germline trimming cut 6 bases from V and 4 bases from J; bases unmatched to any gene: 6. In germline, CDR1 is MDHEN, CDR2 SYDVKM. The CDR3 has 14 amino acids. In DNA form, the CDR3 reads TGTGCCAGCAGGAAGGGACTAGTTTCAGATACGCAGTATTTT. This sequence encodes CASRKGLVSDTQYF.

As DNA, the CDR3 is TGTGCCACCCGGAGGGGCACTGAAGCTTTCTTT. Amino acid sequence: CATRRGTEAFF. The chain uses TRBV5-4 and TRBJ1-1; perhaps TRBD1 as D (5 bases). V lost 9 bases and J lost 4, with 10 bases in between. CDR1 SGHNT and CDR2 YYREEE come from the germline V gene (reference sequence). The CDR3 totals 11 residues.

The genes are TRBV2 and TRBJ2-1; 7 bases map to TRBD1. CDR1 and CDR2 (germline): SNHLY, FYNNEI. There are 13 residues in the CDR3. Trimming at V came to 6 bases and at J to 5 bases, leaving 4 bases not matched to a gene. DNA of the CDR3: TGTGCCAGCAGCCTTGACAGGGACAATGAGCAGTTCTTC. Encoded protein: CASSLDRDNEQFF. The variable domain in full, completed from reference TRBV2 and TRBJ2-1, reads EPEVTQTPSHQVTQMGQEVILRCVPISNHLYFYWYRQILGQKVEFLVSFYNNEISEKSEIFDDQFSVERPDGSNFTLKIRSTKLEDSAMYFCASSLDRDNEQFFGPGTRLTVL.

This clone was detected only once. CDR3 amino acids: CASSLERVLYGYTF. In nucleotides, the CDR3 is TGTGCCAGCAGCTTAGAGCGGGTACTCTATGGCTACACCTTC. The chain joins TRBV7-8 to TRBJ1-2; D unclear. CDR3 length: 14 residues. V shed 1 base and J shed 4 bases, with 10 bases lying between them. Per germline, CDR1 SGHVS and CDR2 FQNEAQ.

This chain uses TRBV7-8 with TRBJ2-5; D call uncertain. V was clipped by 1 base and J by 8 bases, with 11 bases between them. This CDR3 spans 13 amino acids. Germline V gene lookup returns CDR1 SGHVS and CDR2 FQNEAQ. CDR3 nucleotide sequence: TGTGCCAGCAGCTTAGGAAGAACAAACACCCAGTACTTC. It translates to CASSLGRTNTQYF.

The chain employs TRBV5-6 and TRBJ1-3; D gene unclear. Trimming stripped 0 bases from V and 0 bases from J, with 4 bases between. The CDR3 runs 14 residues. Germline V lookup: CDR1 SGHDT, CDR2 YYEEEE. CDR3 coding DNA: TGTGCCAGCAGCTTGGGCGACTCTGGAAACACCATATATTTT. As protein: CASSLGDSGNTIYF.

The rearrangement links TRBV4-1 to TRBJ1-5; 7 nucleotides line up with TRBD1. The CDR3 consists of 16 residues. The J segment lost 3 bases and the V segment lost 3 bases, leaving 8 bases of the junction unmatched. Germline assignment: CDR1 MGHRA and CDR2 YSYEKL. CDR3 region: CASSQMRGPDNQPQHF. As DNA, the CDR3 is TGCGCCAGCAGCCAGATGAGGGGGCCGGACAATCAGCCCCAGCATTTT.

This chain links TRBV3-1 (or the pseudogene TRBV3-2) with TRBJ2-7; 9 bases map to TRBD2. The CDR3 runs to 17 residues. The germline V gene encodes CDR1 LGHDT and CDR2 YNNKEL (reference sequence). J was trimmed by 1 base and V by 4 bases; bases with no gene match: 11. CDR3 sequence reads: CASSPLLAGTYSYEQYF. For the CDR3, the DNA is TGTGCCAGCAGCCCTCTCCTAGCGGGGACCTATTCCTACGAGCAGTACTTC.

This sequence joins TRBV7-9 and TRBJ2-7; 7 bases map to TRBD1. Looked up from germline, CDR1 is SEHNR and CDR2 is FQNEAQ (reference sequence). The CDR3 is made up of 12 amino acids. J lost 5 bases, V lost 5 bases, and 3 bases had no gene match. The CDR3 reads CASSATGDEQYF. The CDR3 bases are TGTGCCAGCAGCGCCACAGGGGACGAGCAGTACTTC.

J is TRBJ2-7 and V is TRBV6-5; TRBD1 matches at 9 bases. Germline-derived CDR1 and CDR2 are MNHEY and SVGAGI. J was trimmed by 2 bases and V by 2 bases; bases with no gene match: 4. This CDR3 is 15 amino acids long. CDR3 region: CASSYAGTGPYEQYF. The DNA for the CDR3 is TGTGCCAGCAGTTACGCCGGGACAGGGCCCTACGAGCAGTACTTC.

The rearrangement links TRBV19 to TRBJ1-1; 12 positions match TRBD1. Germline assignment: CDR1 LNHDA and CDR2 SQIVND (reference sequence). This CDR3 comprises 12 residues. V lost 8 bases and J lost 10; bases outside the gene matches: 5. DNA of the CDR3: TGTGCCAGTGGAGGGGACAGGGGGCGAGCTTTCTTT. Amino acid sequence: CASGGDRGRAFF.

The CDR3 spells CASSSSLAGGPNTQYF. CDR3 nucleotides: TGCGCCAGCAGCTCCTCACTAGCGGGAGGGCCAAATACGCAGTATTTT. This chain connects TRBV10-1 to TRBJ2-3, with 13 bases aligning to TRBD2. V shed 6 bases and J 7 bases; nucleotides not matched to a gene: 10. The CDR3 extends over 16 amino acids. Germline assignment: CDR1 WNHNN and CDR2 SYGVQD (reference sequence).

This rearrangement joins TRBV3-1 (or the pseudogene TRBV3-2) to TRBJ1-1; TRBD1 might be the D (5 bases). Trimming took off 4 bases at V and 5 bases at J, with 17 bases between the two ends. The CDR3 length is 15 residues. Germline assignment: CDR1 LGHDT and CDR2 YNNKEL (reference sequence). CDR3 loop: CASSPPIGVMTEAFF. CDR3 sequence (DNA): TGTGCCAGCAGCCCACCTATAGGGGTGATGACTGAAGCTTTCTTT.

This chain connects TRBV20-1 to TRBJ1-6; D is possibly TRBD1 (5 bases). Germline lookup yields CDR1 DFQATT and CDR2 SNEGSKA (reference sequence). This CDR3 has 12 amino acids. Trimming shortened V by 3 bases and J by 10 bases, and 10 bases separated the two germline ends. The CDR3 nucleotides read TGCAGTGCTAGTTTCCCAGGGTCACCCCTCCACTTT. Translated: CSASFPGSPLHF.

A remark on this clone: A read error may account for a junction end that differs from germline. The chain joins TRBV7-7 to TRBJ1-4; the D gene is possibly TRBD1 (5 bases). The CDR3 extends over 16 amino acids. CDR1 SSHAT and CDR2 FNYEAQ come from the germline V gene (reference sequence). Here the CDR3 DNA reads TGTGCTAGCAGCTTGGGGGGGTGCGTGGGGAATGAAAAACTGTTTTTT. This encodes CASSLGGCVGNEKLFF.